This record looks at one TCR beta chain sequence and its context. The sample originates from a study of cytomegalovirus exposure and HLA in healthy donors. Method: immunoSEQ multiplex PCR; TCRdb's copy keeps in-frame clones and lacks some. The sample lists 120,000 to 150,000 clones, around 87% occurring once. Material: PBMCs. The source is a man aged 18-30 years in good health and CMV-seropositive.

For the CDR3, the DNA is TGTGCCAGTAGACCGGACAGGGAGTCCTACGAGCAGTACTTC. Residues: CASRPDRESYEQYF. The chain has TRBV19 and TRBJ2-7, with 8 bases identical to TRBD1. Germline V lookup: CDR1 LNHDA, CDR2 SQIVND (reference sequence). The CDR3 loop spans 14 amino acids. Losses at the gene ends were 6 bases for V and 1 base for J; bases not matched to a gene: 5.